The clone carrying this TCR beta chain was recorded many times. Its antigen remains unidentified. The record originates from a study of T cell repertoires in cytomegalovirus infection. Study in general: Public TCR beta signatures indicated both CMV infection and matching HLA type.

This CDR3 has 15 amino acids. In germline, CDR1 is SGHVS, CDR2 FQNEAQ. Trimming stripped 2 bases from V and 3 bases from J, with 12 bases between. General study findings and limits: Adding up the frequency of public TCR beta families identified people who carried CMV plus the relevant HLA.

TCRdb recomputed calls from the reads with MiXCR, one row per CDR3 protein. The sample records approximately 500,000 distinct CDR3 sequences, about 11% being singletons. The clonotype originates from a human donor in good health (CMV status not recorded). Some clones in this sample may be carry-over from other donors' samples. V and J are TRBV7-8 and TRBJ2-3; tentatively, D is TRBD1 (6 bases). The sequenced sample consisted of PBMCs. The CDR3 sequence: CASSLNRAVTDTQYF. Written as DNA, the CDR3 is TGTGCCAGCAGCTTAAACAGGGCGGTGACAGATACGCAGTATTTT.